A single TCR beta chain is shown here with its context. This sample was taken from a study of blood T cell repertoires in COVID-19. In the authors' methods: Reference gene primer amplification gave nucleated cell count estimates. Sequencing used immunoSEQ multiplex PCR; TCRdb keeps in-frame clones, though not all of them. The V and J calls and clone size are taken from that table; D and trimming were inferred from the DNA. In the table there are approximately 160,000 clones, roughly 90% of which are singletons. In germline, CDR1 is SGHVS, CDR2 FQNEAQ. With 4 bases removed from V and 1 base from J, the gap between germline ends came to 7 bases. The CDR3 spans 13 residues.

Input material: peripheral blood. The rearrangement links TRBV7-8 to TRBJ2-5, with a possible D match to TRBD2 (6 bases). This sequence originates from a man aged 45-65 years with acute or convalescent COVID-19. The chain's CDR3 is CASSWDFQETQYF. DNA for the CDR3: TGTGCCAGCAGCTGGGACTTCCAAGAGACCCAGTACTTC.